What follows describes a single T cell receptor (beta chain). The antigen is unknown. This entry is derived from a study of lymphopenia after photon versus proton radiotherapy. Broader study findings: Post-nadir diversity loss with photons came from oligoclonal expansion, particularly CD8+ Temra cells.

Sequenced by immunoSEQ multiplex PCR; TCRdb stores in-frame clones only, minus some. This table has tens of thousands of clones, 87% appearing once. Germline CDR1 and CDR2: LNHDA and SQIVND (reference sequence). The CDR3 is 13 residues long. Trimming took 5 bases from V and 4 from J, leaving 12 bases between them. The chain links TRBV19 to TRBJ2-7, with D unclear. The clonotype was recovered from an older man with esophageal cancer. The sequences come from peripheral blood, collected from a patient treated with proton-based radiotherapy. The CDR3: CASSPLNGYEQYF. In DNA form, the CDR3 reads TGTGCCAGTAGTCCCCTTAATGGGTACGAGCAGTACTTC.